This TCR beta chain emerged from a study of technical replicates of blood from a few donors. TCRdb keeps only in-frame clones here, not all; method: immunoSEQ multiplex PCR. Among around 81,000 clones listed, around 95% were seen once. V was shortened by 4 bases and J by 1 base, with 12 bases between the two germline ends. The CDR3 runs to 15 residues. Germline CDR1 and CDR2: SGDLS and YYNGEE. This sequence originates from a human donor in good health. Sequenced: T cells isolated from PBMCs. The chain uses TRBV9 and TRBJ2-1; possible D gene TRBD1, 6 bases. The CDR3 region has the DNA TGTGCCAGCAGCCCTCCACAGGGTTCCTACAATGAGCAGTTCTTC. Encoded protein: CASSPPQGSYNEQFF.